The next 21 T cell receptor beta chains were all read from a single sample in a study of CD8 T cells in Susac syndrome. An input of 0.5 to 1 ug of RNA was subjected to reverse transcription using random hexamers. TCRdb independently ran MiXCR on the immunoSEQ multiplex PCR reads; one entry per CDR3 protein. The sample lists tens of thousands of distinct CDR3 sequences; just under 95% were seen once. What was sequenced was CD8+ T cells from PBMCs. The source of these receptors is a human donor with multiple sclerosis.

V and J are TRBV4-1 and TRBJ1-5; D is unresolved. CDR3 length: 14 residues. Germline CDR1 is MGHRA and CDR2 is YSYEKL. The ends were cut back, 0 bases at V and 7 bases at J, with 10 bases in the middle. CDR3 residues: CASSQDRGPQPQHF. The CDR3 region has the DNA TGCGCCAGCAGCCAAGATCGGGGTCCCCAGCCCCAGCATTTT.

The chain uses TRBV6-1 and TRBJ2-3, with 12 nucleotides matching TRBD2. The CDR3 length is 18 residues. V shed 7 bases and J 2 bases; nucleotides not matched to a gene: 13. CDR1 and CDR2 (germline): MNHNS, SASEGT. In nucleotides, the CDR3 is TGTGCCAGCATAGCCGTTGGAGGACTAGCGGGGTACACAGATACGCAGTATTTT. It codes for CASIAVGGLAGYTDTQYF.

The gene calls are TRBV5-6 and TRBJ1-6, with 8 nucleotides matching TRBD1. This CDR3 has 14 residues. Trimming at V came to 4 bases and at J to 7 bases, leaving 4 bases not matched to a gene. Per germline, CDR1 SGHDT and CDR2 YYEEEE. In DNA, the CDR3 is TGTGCCAGCAGCGAACGGACAGGGAATTCACCCCTCCACTTT. Translation: CASSERTGNSPLHF.

The rearrangement uses TRBV19 and TRBJ1-2; TRBD1 aligns across 9 bases. Germline trimming cut 5 bases from V and 10 bases from J; bases unmatched to any gene: 8. The germline V gene has CDR1 LNHDA and CDR2 SQIVND (reference sequence). The CDR3 runs 13 residues. The CDR3 here is CASSVTGTGTYTF. In DNA form, the CDR3 reads TGTGCCAGTAGTGTAACCGGGACAGGGACCTACACCTTC.

The chain employs TRBV4-2 and TRBJ1-2; D is ambiguous. CDR1 LGHNA and CDR2 YNFKEQ come from the germline V gene. The germline V and J ends were trimmed by 0 bases and 7 bases, with 9 bases remaining between them. The CDR3 is made up of 13 amino acids. CDR3: CASSQEGAVGYTF. DNA for the CDR3: TGTGCCAGCAGCCAAGAAGGCGCGGTTGGCTACACCTTC.

This rearrangement joins TRBV13 to TRBJ1-2, with D uncertain. The germline gives CDR1 PRHDT, CDR2 FYEKMQ (reference sequence). The V and J ends lost 2 bases and 5 bases respectively, with 9 bases between them. The CDR3 covers 13 residues. CDR3 region: CASSLKRTYGYTF. The CDR3 DNA sequence: TGTGCCAGCAGCTTAAAGCGGACTTATGGCTACACCTTC. Drawing the rest from reference TRBV13 and TRBJ1-2, the complete variable domain is AAGVIQSPRHLIKEKRETATLKCYPIPRHDTVYWYQQGPGQDPQFLISFYEKMQSDKGSIPDRFSAQQFSDYHSELNMSSLELGDSALYFCASSLKRTYGYTFGSGTRLTVV.

V is TRBV5-6 and J is TRBJ2-7; 9 nucleotides align to TRBD2. V gave up 6 bases and J gave up 0 bases; unmatched junction bases: 1. CDR3 size: 13 residues. Looked up from germline, CDR1 is SGHDT and CDR2 is YYEEEE. The CDR3 DNA sequence: TGTGCCAGCATGACTAGCGGCTCCTACGAGCAGTACTTC. Translated: CASMTSGSYEQYF.

V and J are TRBV4-1 and TRBJ1-5, with D tentatively TRBD1 (6 bases). Trimming removed 0 bases from V and 4 bases from J, with 7 bases in between. The CDR3 length is 14 residues. The V gene's germline CDR1 is MGHRA and CDR2 YSYEKL. CDR3 in amino acids: CASSQETGNQPQHF. The CDR3 DNA sequence: TGCGCCAGCAGCCAAGAAACAGGGAATCAGCCCCAGCATTTT.

This chain uses TRBV7-9 with TRBJ1-2; tentatively, D is TRBD1 (5 bases). V was clipped by 5 bases and J by 6 bases, with 16 bases between them. The germline gives CDR1 SEHNR, CDR2 FQNEAQ (reference sequence). The CDR3 has 14 residues. CDR3 loop: CASSTTGLLDGYTF. CDR3 DNA sequence: TGTGCCAGCAGCACTACGGGGCTCCTGGATGGCTACACCTTC.

This clonotype has just one count. This chain joins TRBV12-3 or TRBV12-4 and TRBJ2-7; tentatively, D is TRBD1 (5 bases). V gave up 6 bases and J gave up 5 bases, with 11 bases separating them. The CDR3 is 12 amino acids. Here the CDR3 reads CASSRQFHEQYF. The CDR3 coding sequence is TGTGCCAGCAGCCGACAGTTCCACGAGCAGTACTTC.

V is TRBV19 and J is TRBJ1-2; D unclear. Trimming took off 2 bases at V and 1 base at J, with 8 bases between the two ends. The CDR3 sequence is 14 residues long. The germline CDR1 and CDR2 sequences are LNHDA and SQIVND (reference sequence). The CDR3 sequence: CASSIFNNNYGYTF. The CDR3 bases are TGTGCCAGTAGTATATTTAACAATAACTATGGCTACACCTTC.

A single count supports this clonotype. The V gene is TRBV6-5, the J gene TRBJ2-7; 10 positions match TRBD1. V lost 1 base to trimming and J lost 3 bases; unmatched junction nucleotides: 3. Germline V gene lookup returns CDR1 MNHEY and CDR2 SVGAGI. CDR3 size: 15 residues. CDR3 amino acids: CASSYFGTGVYEQYF. In nucleotides, the CDR3 is TGTGCCAGCAGTTACTTCGGGACAGGGGTCTACGAGCAGTACTTC.

The V gene is TRBV11-2, the J gene TRBJ1-1, with 11 bases identical to TRBD1. The junction had 14 bases not matched to a gene; V was cut back by 5 bases and J by 6 bases. The germline gives CDR1 SGHAT, CDR2 FQNNGV. The CDR3 totals 17 residues. This CDR3 reads CASSPPPDRGRRSEAFF. Here the CDR3 DNA reads TGTGCCAGCAGCCCCCCTCCGGACAGGGGGCGAAGGTCTGAAGCTTTCTTT.

This clonotype showed up just once. V is TRBV5-6 and J is TRBJ1-1; unclear D gene. Looked up from germline, CDR1 is SGHDT and CDR2 is YYEEEE. Trimming cost V 0 bases and J 8 bases, with 8 bases left between them. The CDR3 sequence is 12 residues long. CDR3: CASSLVLNEAFF. CDR3 nucleotide sequence: TGTGCCAGCAGCTTGGTTCTGAACGAAGCTTTCTTT.

The CDR3 DNA sequence: TGCAGCGTCTTCTTTACTGGGACTGAAGCTTTCTTT. As protein: CSVFFTGTEAFF. The chain carries TRBV29-1 and TRBJ1-1, with D uncertain. Germline V CDR1 and CDR2: SQVTM, ANQGSEA. The CDR3 spans 12 residues. Trimming stripped 6 bases from V and 5 bases from J, with 13 bases between.

The rearrangement joins TRBV9 to TRBJ1-3; D is undetermined. The CDR3 runs 14 residues. Looked up from germline, CDR1 is SGDLS and CDR2 is YYNGEE. V lost 2 bases, J lost 1 base, and 7 bases lay in between. The CDR3 nucleotides read TGTGCCAGCAGCGTCGGAGAATCTGGAAACACCATATATTTT. Translation gives CASSVGESGNTIYF.

The chain links TRBV7-3 to TRBJ2-3; 8 bases match TRBD2. The V gene end was trimmed by 5 bases and the J gene end by 0 bases; junction bases not matched to a gene: 4. The CDR3 has 15 residues. The V gene's germline CDR1 is SGHTA and CDR2 FQGTGA. The CDR3 protein is CASSRLARSTDTQYF. The CDR3 DNA reads as TGTGCCAGCAGCCGACTAGCGAGAAGCACAGATACGCAGTATTTT.

The J gene is TRBJ2-7, the V gene TRBV27; TRBD1 matches 7 bases. CDR3 length: 13 amino acids. Germline V CDR1 and CDR2: MNHEY, SMNVEV (reference sequence). Trimming took 2 bases from V and 3 from J; bases not matched to a gene: 1. In DNA form, the CDR3 reads TGTGCCAGCAGTTTAAACAGGGGCTACGAGCAGTACTTC. Protein product: CASSLNRGYEQYF.

This chain's CDR3 is CASSRPGQSYEQYF. CDR3 in DNA: TGTGCCAGCAGCCGACCGGGACAGAGCTACGAGCAGTACTTC. The chain couples TRBV13 to TRBJ2-7, with 7 bases fitting TRBD1. The germline gives CDR1 PRHDT, CDR2 FYEKMQ (reference sequence). The length of the CDR3 is 14 residues. V shed 5 bases, J shed 3 bases, and the junction held 7 bases outside the gene matches. Looking up the rest from reference TRBV13 and TRBJ2-7 gives the full variable domain: AAGVIQSPRHLIKEKRETATLKCYPIPRHDTVYWYQQGPGQDPQFLISFYEKMQSDKGSIPDRFSAQQFSDYHSELNMSSLELGDSALYFCASSRPGQSYEQYFGPGTRLTVT.

The genes are TRBV2 and TRBJ2-4, with D perhaps matching TRBD1 or TRBD2 (5 bases each). Germline CDR1 is SNHLY and CDR2 is FYNNEI. The CDR3 has 14 residues. V lost 11 bases and J lost 2, with 16 bases in between. CDR3 nucleotides: TGTGCCTGTCGAGGGGTATCGACCAAAAACATTCAGTACTTC. This gives the protein CACRGVSTKNIQYF.

The chain links TRBV7-8 to TRBJ2-2; 9 bases agree with TRBD2. Germline loops: CDR1 SGHVS, CDR2 FQNEAQ. The J segment lost 0 bases and the V segment lost 2 bases, leaving 10 bases of the junction unmatched. The CDR3 loop spans 19 amino acids. The CDR3 sequence is CASSLRARLAASNTGELFF. The CDR3, as DNA: TGTGCCAGCAGCTTAAGAGCCAGACTAGCGGCTTCGAACACCGGGGAGCTGTTTTTT.